These 25 T cell receptor beta chains originate from one sample sequenced in a study of OX40 agonist ivuxolimab in advanced cancers. Assay: immunoSEQ multiplex PCR; the TCRdb copy retains only in-frame clones and omits some. This sample has about 95,000 clones; under 85% occur once, and the top ten carry approximately 4.2%. The source material was CD4+ or CD8+ T cells sorted from blood, sampled in a trial of the OX40 agonist ivuxolimab. The receptors derive from an adult with an advanced solid tumor such as melanoma, head and neck, liver or kidney cancer.

This chain uses TRBV4-1 with TRBJ2-1, with a possible D match to TRBD1 (6 bases). Germline CDR1 MGHRA, CDR2 YSYEKL. The V end was cut by 3 bases, the J end by 6 bases, with 6 bases between. This CDR3 is 12 amino acids long. The CDR3 loop is CASSQGANEQFF. As DNA, the CDR3 is TGCGCCAGCAGCCAGGGGGCCAATGAGCAGTTCTTC.

The J gene is TRBJ1-1, the V gene TRBV25-1; 9 bases are shared with TRBD1. The germline V gene encodes CDR1 MGHDK and CDR2 SYGVNS. The CDR3 sequence is 12 residues long. J lost 9 bases, V lost 5 bases, and 4 bases had no gene match. CDR3: CASSPNRGQAFF. In nucleotides, the CDR3 is TGTGCCAGCAGTCCTAACAGGGGGCAAGCTTTCTTT. Variable domain in full (rest from reference TRBV25-1 and TRBJ1-1): EADIYQTPRYLVIGTGKKITLECSQTMGHDKMYWYQQDPGMELHLIHYSYGVNSTEKGDLSSESTVSRIRTEHFPLTLESARPSHTSQYLCASSPNRGQAFFGQGTRLTVV.

The chain recombines TRBV14 with TRBJ2-1; 8 bases are a match to TRBD2. Trimming cost V 0 bases and J 9 bases; bases outside gene matches: 10. Germline V lookup: CDR1 SGHDN, CDR2 FVKESK. The CDR3 spans 16 residues. The CDR3 reads CASSQELGTRAGEQFF. The CDR3 nucleotides read TGTGCCAGCAGCCAAGAGCTCGGGACTAGGGCGGGTGAGCAGTTCTTC.

The V gene is TRBV7-3, the J gene TRBJ2-1; D gene ambiguous. The V end was cut by 5 bases, the J end by 8 bases, with 13 bases between. The germline V gene encodes CDR1 SGHTA and CDR2 FQGTGA. The CDR3 contains 13 residues. The CDR3 reads CASSLTVADEQFF. The CDR3 DNA reads as TGTGCCAGCAGCCTTACAGTTGCCGATGAGCAGTTCTTC.

The rearrangement uses TRBV10-3 and TRBJ1-6, with a weak D call TRBD1 (5 bases). This CDR3 comprises 12 residues. V was cut by 4 bases and J by 12 bases, with 10 bases left in between. From germline, CDR1 is ENHRY and CDR2 SYGVKD. CDR3 DNA sequence: TGTGCCATCAGTGGGGGGATGGGACCCCTCCACTTT. Translated: CAISGGMGPLHF.

This chain connects TRBV4-3 to TRBJ2-1; weak D call: TRBD1 (5 bases). Trimming shortened V by 4 bases and J by 8 bases, and 21 bases separated the two germline ends. The germline V gene has CDR1 LGHNA and CDR2 YSLEER. CDR3 length: 16 amino acids. CDR3 nucleotide sequence: TGCGCCAGCAGCCCCCTAGGGGCCTCGTCTTGGCATGAGCAGTTCTTC. As protein: CASSPLGASSWHEQFF.

The CDR3 spells CASSPRIETDTQYF. The CDR3 DNA is TGTGCCAGCAGCCCCCGCATAGAAACAGATACGCAGTATTTT. V usage is TRBV7-8 and J usage is TRBJ2-3; D uncertain. The germline V gene encodes CDR1 SGHVS and CDR2 FQNEAQ. The CDR3 has 14 amino acids. V was clipped by 5 bases and J by 3 bases, with 12 bases between them.

This chain connects TRBV6-4 to TRBJ2-1, with D perhaps matching TRBD2 (5 bases). The germline V and J ends were trimmed by 0 bases and 15 bases, with 15 bases remaining between them. The CDR3 has 13 amino acids. Germline assignment: CDR1 MRHNA and CDR2 SNTAGT. CDR3 region: CASSDSDLGKRFF. CDR3 coding DNA: TGTGCCAGCAGTGACTCGGACTTGGGCAAACGGTTCTTC.

V gene TRBV4-3 combines with J gene TRBJ2-2, with 7 bases matching TRBD1. This CDR3 spans 15 amino acids. The V segment lost 1 base and the J segment 7 bases; nucleotides outside the gene matches: 6. Germline V gene data show CDR1 as LGHNA and CDR2 as YSLEER. The CDR3 nucleotides are TGCGCCAGCAGCCAAGGAACAGGGGAAAGCGGGGAGCTGTTTTTT. Translation: CASSQGTGESGELFF.

The gene calls are TRBV27 and TRBJ2-5; either TRBD1 or TRBD2 may fit D (6 bases each). Germline CDR1 MNHEY, CDR2 SMNVEV (reference sequence). Deletions cut 8 bases from V and 5 bases from J, with 18 bases between. The CDR3 runs 14 residues. Here the CDR3 DNA reads TGTGCCAGCGCTGTCGGGGGCCTCGGGGAGACCCAGTACTTC. Translated: CASAVGGLGETQYF.

The gene calls are TRBV10-3 and TRBJ1-4; D perhaps matches TRBD1 (6 bases). Germline CDR1 and CDR2: ENHRY and SYGVKD. The CDR3 loop spans 13 amino acids. Deletions cut 6 bases from V and 5 bases from J, with 10 bases between. The CDR3 region is CAISEQGNEKLFF. The CDR3 region has the DNA TGTGCCATCAGCGAACAGGGAAATGAAAAACTGTTTTTT.

This clone occurred once. The chain is built from TRBV5-8 and TRBJ2-3; D is ambiguous. V lost 0 bases and J 4 bases, leaving 6 bases between the germline ends. This CDR3 contains 13 residues. Germline assignment: CDR1 SGHTS and CDR2 YDEGEE. The CDR3 DNA follows: TGTGCCAGCAGCTTGGTTCTTCCAGATACGCAGTATTTT. It is translated as CASSLVLPDTQYF.

This clone occurred once. This rearrangement joins TRBV7-9 to TRBJ2-2; TRBD2 agrees at 7 bases. Germline lookup yields CDR1 SEHNR and CDR2 FQNEAQ (reference sequence). V dropped 5 bases and J dropped 6; count of bases not matched to a gene: 12. The CDR3 totals 16 residues. This CDR3 is CASSQQLGGPPGELFF. Written as DNA, the CDR3 is TGTGCCAGCAGCCAGCAGTTGGGAGGGCCTCCCGGGGAGCTGTTTTTT.

This chain links TRBV6-6 with TRBJ2-5; a weak D match, TRBD1 (5 bases). The ends were cut back, 3 bases at V and 5 bases at J, with 13 bases in the middle. The CDR3 contains 14 residues. CDR1 MNHNY and CDR2 SVGAGI come from the germline V gene (reference sequence). The CDR3 loop is CASSYVRWGETQYF. CDR3 in DNA: TGTGCCAGCAGTTATGTACGCTGGGGCGAGACCCAGTACTTC.

The chain links TRBV27 to TRBJ2-7; D remains ambiguous. The germline V and J ends were trimmed by 3 bases and 3 bases, with 9 bases remaining between them. The CDR3 loop spans 13 amino acids. Germline assignment: CDR1 MNHEY and CDR2 SMNVEV (reference sequence). The CDR3 bases are TGTGCCAGCAGTTTCGGGCAGATCTACGAGCAGTACTTC. Protein: CASSFGQIYEQYF.

The chain couples TRBV19 to TRBJ2-4; D is possibly TRBD1 (6 bases). The V end lost 0 bases, the J end lost 0 bases, and 15 bases lay between the germline ends. The CDR3 is 18 amino acids. Looked up from germline, CDR1 is LNHDA and CDR2 is SQIVND (reference sequence). The CDR3 here is CASSIDLPDRLAKNIQYF. The CDR3 DNA reads as TGTGCCAGTAGTATAGATCTTCCGGACAGACTAGCCAAAAACATTCAGTACTTC.

The chain uses TRBV5-4 and TRBJ1-2; TRBD1 might be the D (6 bases). Germline loops: CDR1 SGHNT, CDR2 YYREEE (reference sequence). The CDR3 runs to 14 residues. Deletions cut 1 base from V and 6 bases from J, with 13 bases between. CDR3 amino acids: CASSLWGRRDGYTF. The CDR3 DNA sequence: TGTGCCAGCAGCTTGTGGGGGCGGCGGGATGGCTACACCTTC.

V gene TRBV10-3 combines with J gene TRBJ2-1, with 9 nucleotides matching TRBD2. The V gene's germline CDR1 is ENHRY and CDR2 SYGVKD. The CDR3 spans 13 residues. CDR3: CAHAAGGPYEQFF. DNA of the CDR3: TGTGCTCACGCGGCGGGAGGGCCCTATGAGCAGTTCTTC.

V is TRBV7-8 and J is TRBJ2-5, with D unresolved. CDR1 and CDR2 from the germline V gene are SGHVS and FQNEAQ. The CDR3 is made up of 10 amino acids. V gave up 8 bases and J gave up 3 bases, with 4 bases separating them. CDR3 region: CASAKETQYF. In DNA, the CDR3 is TGTGCCAGCGCGAAAGAGACCCAGTACTTC.

The J gene is TRBJ2-6, the V gene TRBV2, with TRBD1 as a possible D gene (5 bases). This CDR3 has 14 residues. V was shortened by 8 bases and J by 2 bases, with 10 bases between the two germline ends. The germline gives CDR1 SNHLY, CDR2 FYNNEI. This chain's CDR3 is CASVGVAGANVLTF. The DNA for the CDR3 is TGTGCCAGCGTAGGGGTGGCTGGGGCCAACGTCCTGACTTTC.

Notes on this clone: A junction boundary mismatches the germline segment, possibly from a read error. The V call is TRBV7-2, the J call TRBJ1-4; D remains ambiguous. Germline V CDR1 and CDR2: SGHTA, FQGNSA. This CDR3 has 15 residues. The chain's CDR3 is CASSVGSGGREKLLF. DNA of the CDR3: TGTGCCAGCAGCGTGGGGTCCGGAGGGAGAGAAAAACTGCTTTTT.

This rearrangement joins TRBV28 to TRBJ2-7; 8 bases map to TRBD1. CDR3 length equals 15 residues. Germline CDR1 MDHEN, CDR2 SYDVKM. Trimming at V came to 6 bases and at J to 0 bases, leaving 7 bases not matched to a gene. The CDR3 DNA sequence: TGTGCCAGCAGCCGAGACAGGGGACCCTCCTACGAGCAGTACTTC. This codes for CASSRDRGPSYEQYF.

A few counts support this clone. This sequence joins TRBV11-1 and TRBJ1-2; possibly TRBD1 for D (6 bases). The length of the CDR3 is 15 residues. Trimming pared 5 bases from V and 1 base from J, leaving 14 bases between. From germline, CDR1 is SGHAT and CDR2 FQDESV (reference sequence). CDR3 sequence: CASSSYRVDNYGYTF. The CDR3 nucleotides read TGTGCCAGCAGCAGCTACAGGGTTGATAACTATGGCTACACCTTC.

This sequence joins TRBV2 and TRBJ2-7, with D possibly being TRBD2 (7 bases). Germline CDR1 reads SNHLY; CDR2 reads FYNNEI. The CDR3 extends over 14 amino acids. V was clipped by 6 bases and J by 2 bases, with 14 bases between them. In DNA form, the CDR3 reads TGTGCCAGCAGGTACGGAGGGGGGGCCTACGAGCAGTACTTC. This translates into CASRYGGGAYEQYF.

As DNA, the CDR3 is TGCGCCAGCAGCCAAGATTGGGGTTTTTCTGGGGCCAACGTCCTGACTTTC. Amino acid sequence: CASSQDWGFSGANVLTF. The chain employs TRBV4-3 and TRBJ2-6; D is ambiguous. V was cut by 0 bases and J by 1 base, with 10 bases left in between. Germline CDR1 LGHNA, CDR2 YSLEER. The CDR3 covers 17 residues.